These T cell receptor beta chains were read from a single sample in a study of monozygotic twins with inflammatory bowel disease. TCRdb reanalyzed the 5' RACE reads, giving one entry per CDR3 protein sequence and no DNA. This table holds some 190,000 distinct CDR3 sequences. The sample taken for sequencing was blood. These receptors originate from a human donor with ulcerative colitis or Crohn's disease, or a healthy co-twin of an affected twin (not recorded which). Each CDR3 is given with its conserved first and last residue.

J gene	V gene	CDR3 protein
TRBJ2-7	TRBV6-2/TRBV6-3	CASSYSYSYEQYF
TRBJ2-2	TRBV9	CASSVEDGELFF
TRBJ2-3	TRBV4-3	CASSQVTGDTQYF
TRBJ1-1	TRBV12-3/TRBV12-4	CASSLLRVTEAFF
TRBJ2-5	TRBV19	CASSMGETQYF
TRBJ1-1	TRBV19	CASSTLGGQDTEAFF
TRBJ2-1	TRBV20-1	CSAPGLAANEQFF
TRBJ1-1	TRBV29-1	CSAMEVVATEAFF
TRBJ1-6	TRBV6-2/TRBV6-3	CASSSRNFNSPLHF
TRBJ2-1	TRBV7-3	CASSSTGGVVEQFF
TRBJ1-2	TRBV19	CASSIIGQANYGYTF
TRBJ2-5	TRBV5-1	CASRLETGPRETQYF
TRBJ2-3	TRBV28	CASSLTTSTQYF
TRBJ1-1	TRBV7-6	CASSSGQGEAFF
TRBJ1-1	TRBV19	CASSLGSDVNTEAFF
TRBJ2-1	TRBV29-1	CSVLAGTQSSYNEQFF
TRBJ2-5	TRBV7-2	CASSSQGQGETQYF
TRBJ1-5	TRBV28	CASSSGSGNQPQHF